The 21 T cell receptor beta chains presented below share a single source sample, sequenced in a study of CD8+CD57+ T cells in acquired aplastic anemia. Sequenced patients had shown CD8+CD57+ cell expansion by flow cytometry. It was genomic DNA that served as the template for profiling TCR beta VDJ and CDR3. TCRdb re-called the reads with MiXCR, one entry per CDR3 protein. This sample yields some 170,000 distinct CDR3 sequences, of which 70% to 75% are seen a single time; roughly half belongs to the top ten. Sequences were obtained from sorted CD4+, CD8+, or CD8+CD57+ T cells (not recorded which) from PBMCs. Every receptor here comes from a human donor with aplastic anemia.

This clonotype was observed at least ten times. The chain couples TRBV20-1 to TRBJ2-5, with D maybe TRBD2 (7 bases). CDR3 length: 12 amino acids. V dropped 6 bases and J dropped 9 bases, with 17 bases sitting between them. From germline, CDR1 is DFQATT and CDR2 SNEGSKA (reference sequence). For the CDR3, the DNA is TGCAGTGCACCGAGGGAGGGGGAGGCCCAGTACTTC. It yields the protein CSAPREGEAQYF.

V and J are TRBV20-1 and TRBJ2-1; TRBD2 is a possible D gene (6 bases). V dropped 6 bases and J dropped 4 bases, with 16 bases sitting between them. This CDR3 has 14 amino acids. CDR1 and CDR2 from the germline V gene are DFQATT and SNEGSKA (reference sequence). The CDR3 reads CSAPGSGEYNEQFF. CDR3 DNA sequence: TGCAGTGCCCCAGGGTCGGGGGAATACAATGAGCAGTTCTTC.

The V gene is TRBV10-1, the J gene TRBJ1-6; D possibly corresponds to TRBD1 (5 bases). With 8 bases removed from V and 5 bases from J, the gap between germline ends came to 25 bases. Germline values: CDR1 WNHNN, CDR2 SYGVQD (reference sequence). There are 18 residues in the CDR3. CDR3 in amino acids: CASRSTIQEWRDNSPLHF. CDR3 bases: TGCGCCAGCCGTTCTACAATACAGGAATGGCGAGATAATTCACCCCTCCACTTT.

J is TRBJ1-1 and V is TRBV5-1; tentatively, D is TRBD1 (5 bases). Trimming removed 5 bases from V and 1 base from J, with 12 bases in between. The germline CDR1 and CDR2 sequences are SGHRS and YFSETQ. The CDR3 is 14 amino acids. The chain's CDR3 is CASSSSGANTEAFF. The CDR3 DNA follows: TGCGCCAGCAGTTCGTCCGGGGCGAACACTGAAGCTTTCTTT.

The rearrangement uses TRBV5-4 and TRBJ2-7, with 13 bases fitting TRBD2. This CDR3 spans 14 amino acids. Germline V gene sequence: CDR1 SGHNT, CDR2 YYREEE (reference sequence). J was trimmed by 6 bases and V by 5 bases; bases with no gene match: 5. The CDR3 loop is CASSWTSGSFEQYF. In DNA form, the CDR3 reads TGTGCCAGCAGTTGGACTAGCGGGAGTTTCGAGCAGTACTTC.

V and J are TRBV7-6 and TRBJ1-1; possible D gene TRBD1, 5 bases. The CDR3 spans 11 residues. Trimming shortened V by 1 base and J by 11 bases, and 8 bases separated the two germline ends. Germline values: CDR1 SGHVS, CDR2 FNYEAQ. The CDR3 here is CASSLEGVAFF. The CDR3, as DNA: TGTGCCAGCAGCTTAGAAGGGGTTGCTTTCTTT.

This rearrangement joins TRBV7-2 to TRBJ1-2; D unclear. Germline-derived CDR1 and CDR2 are SGHTA and FQGNSA. V dropped 3 bases and J dropped 6 bases, with 5 bases sitting between them. The CDR3 totals 11 residues. The CDR3 protein is CASSFRNGYTF. In DNA, the CDR3 is TGTGCCAGCAGCTTCCGAAATGGCTACACCTTC. The full variable domain, its missing parts supplied by reference TRBV7-2 and TRBJ1-2, is GAGVSQSPSNKVTEKGKDVELRCDPISGHTALYWYRQSLGQGLEFLIYFQGNSAPDKSGLPSDRFSAERTGGSVSTLTIQRTQQEDSAVYLCASSFRNGYTFGSGTRLTVV.

This chain connects TRBV9 to TRBJ2-3, with a tentative D call TRBD2 (6 bases). Germline CDR1 SGDLS, CDR2 YYNGEE. This CDR3 has 13 amino acids. The ends were cut back, 5 bases at V and 4 bases at J, with 11 bases in the middle. In DNA, the CDR3 is TGTGCCAGCAGAGCGGGCAACTCAGATACGCAGTATTTT. Protein: CASRAGNSDTQYF.

The rearrangement uses TRBV7-6 and TRBJ2-5; D gene uncertain. With 5 bases removed from V and 4 bases from J, the gap between germline ends came to 11 bases. Germline-derived CDR1 and CDR2 are SGHVS and FNYEAQ. The CDR3 runs to 13 residues. The DNA of the CDR3 is TGTGCCAGCAGCGTAGTCCCGATAGAGACCCAGTACTTC. This gives the protein CASSVVPIETQYF.

At least ten counts were recorded for this clonotype. The V gene is TRBV19, the J gene TRBJ2-5; 9 bases map to TRBD1. Per the germline V gene, CDR1 is LNHDA and CDR2 is SQIVND (reference sequence). The CDR3 sequence is 14 residues long. With V trimmed by 5 bases and J by 5 bases, 6 bases remained unmatched. The CDR3 loop is CASSPGQGAETQYF. The DNA for the CDR3 is TGTGCCAGTAGTCCGGGACAGGGTGCGGAGACCCAGTACTTC.

The V and J genes are TRBV10-2 and TRBJ1-5, with 7 nucleotides matching TRBD1. The germline V gene encodes CDR1 WSHSY and CDR2 SAAADI. Trimming cost V 0 bases and J 6 bases; bases outside gene matches: 5. This CDR3 has 15 residues. The CDR3 sequence is CASSESGGRLQPQHF. The DNA of the CDR3 is TGCGCCAGCAGTGAGTCAGGGGGCAGGCTTCAGCCCCAGCATTTT.

The chain couples TRBV5-1 to TRBJ2-3; 10 positions match TRBD2. V shed 3 bases, J shed 5 bases, and the junction held 6 bases outside the gene matches. Germline CDR1 is SGHRS and CDR2 is YFSETQ. This CDR3 is built from 15 residues. CDR3 bases: TGCGCCAGCAGCTACAGCGGGAGGGTAGTAGATACGCAGTATTTT. It specifies CASSYSGRVVDTQYF. The whole variable domain, filled in from reference TRBV5-1 and TRBJ2-3, reads KAGVTQTPRYLIKTRGQQVTLSCSPISGHRSVSWYQQTPGQGLQFLFEYFSETQRNKGNFPGRFSGRQFSNSRSEMNVSTLELGDSALYLCASSYSGRVVDTQYFGPGTRLTVL.

This clonotype was recorded once. The chain has TRBV2 and TRBJ2-1; 7 bases match TRBD2. Germline lookup yields CDR1 SNHLY and CDR2 FYNNEI. The CDR3 runs 16 residues. V gave up 10 bases and J gave up 8 bases; unmatched junction bases: 20. The CDR3 loop reads CATVTSRLLILDEQFF. DNA of the CDR3: TGTGCCACCGTGACTAGCCGACTCTTGATTCTGGATGAGCAGTTCTTC.

The gene calls are TRBV2 and TRBJ1-1; no definite D call. V dropped 8 bases and J dropped 2 bases, with 12 bases sitting between them. Germline V gives CDR1 SNHLY, CDR2 FYNNEI. This CDR3 region has 13 residues. CDR3 sequence: CASVSLGNTEAFF. CDR3 bases: TGTGCCAGCGTTTCGTTAGGCAACACTGAAGCTTTCTTT.

Regarding this clonotype: One end of the junction does not line up with germline, which may come from a read error. V and J are TRBV5-5 and TRBJ2-7; 12 bases align to TRBD1. The CDR3 runs to 15 residues. Germline loops: CDR1 SGHKS, CDR2 YYEKEE (reference sequence). The CDR3 DNA reads TGCGCCAGCAGCTCCCGGGGACAGGGGGCGGGTGAGCAGTACTTC. It is translated as CASSSRGQGAGEQYF.

The rearrangement uses TRBV2 and TRBJ2-1; 7 nucleotides line up with TRBD2. This CDR3 contains 15 residues. CDR1 and CDR2 (germline): SNHLY, FYNNEI. The trim removed 6 bases at V and 4 bases at J, leaving 9 bases unmatched. The CDR3 reads CASSRRGGSYNEQFF. Here the CDR3 DNA reads TGTGCCAGCAGCCGCCGGGGCGGGAGTTACAATGAGCAGTTCTTC.

The rearrangement joins TRBV7-9 to TRBJ2-7; D might be TRBD1 or TRBD2, each matching 6 bases. Germline-derived CDR1 and CDR2 are SEHNR and FQNEAQ (reference sequence). The V gene lost 4 bases and the J gene lost 3 bases, with 13 bases spanning the gap. The CDR3 has 14 residues. The CDR3 nucleotides read TGTGCCAGCAGCTCCTCGGGGGCGAACTACGAGCAGTACTTC. It codes for CASSSSGANYEQYF.

This clonotype was seen only a few times. The genes are TRBV4-2 and TRBJ2-2, with TRBD2 as a possible D gene (6 bases). V lost 4 bases and J lost 6, with 6 bases in between. Germline loops: CDR1 LGHNA, CDR2 YNFKEQ. The CDR3 covers 12 residues. CDR3 residues: CASSLAAGELFF. The CDR3 nucleotides read TGTGCCAGCAGCCTAGCGGCCGGGGAGCTGTTTTTT.

The chain carries TRBV20-1 and TRBJ2-1, with 8 bases lining up with TRBD2. This CDR3 has 17 amino acids. Germline CDR1 reads DFQATT; CDR2 reads SNEGSKA (reference sequence). Germline trimming cut 1 base from V and 9 bases from J; bases unmatched to any gene: 17. This CDR3 is CSARAGDGGGMGGEQFF. CDR3 sequence (DNA): TGCAGTGCTAGAGCAGGTGATGGCGGGGGGATGGGTGGTGAGCAGTTCTTC.

The chain couples TRBV4-2 to TRBJ2-7, with 7 bases identical to TRBD1. The J segment lost 3 bases and the V segment lost 2 bases, leaving 1 base of the junction unmatched. The CDR3 has 13 amino acids. CDR1 LGHNA and CDR2 YNFKEQ come from the germline V gene. CDR3 sequence (DNA): TGTGCCAGCAGCCAACAGGGGGACTACGAGCAGTACTTC. Amino acids: CASSQQGDYEQYF.

The gene calls are TRBV29-1 and TRBJ2-3, with D perhaps matching TRBD1 (6 bases). Trimming shortened V by 6 bases and J by 1 base, and 11 bases separated the two germline ends. Per the germline V gene, CDR1 is SQVTM and CDR2 is ANQGSEA. The CDR3 spans 13 residues. CDR3 sequence: CSVPGHGTDTQYF. CDR3 in DNA: TGCAGCGTGCCGGGACACGGCACAGATACGCAGTATTTT.